This TCR beta chain was sequenced in a study of blood T cell repertoires in COVID-19. Method: immunoSEQ multiplex PCR; TCRdb's copy keeps in-frame clones and lacks some. The sample shows 350,000 to 450,000 clones, 70% to 90% of them seen only once. V was clipped by 0 bases and J by 8 bases, with 7 bases between them. Germline CDR1 SGHVS, CDR2 FNYEAQ. This CDR3 is built from 12 residues. J is TRBJ1-1 and V is TRBV7-6, with D perhaps matching TRBD1 (6 bases). Sequenced: PBMCs or T cells enriched from blood (not recorded which). This clonotype was sampled from a man aged 35 to 55 in a cohort exposed to, infected with or recovered from COVID-19 (not recorded which). The CDR3 here is CASSLARGEAFF. Written as DNA, the CDR3 is TGTGCCAGCAGCTTAGCCAGGGGCGAAGCTTTCTTT.